This TCR beta chain was sequenced during a study of T cell clonality in common variable immunodeficiency. CDR3 length equals 17 residues. Germline V gene data show CDR1 as LNHDA and CDR2 as SQIVND (reference sequence). V was cut by 6 bases and J by 0 bases, with 18 bases left in between. This clone has a handful of counts. Its matching antigen is unknown. The read comes to an end 3 residues before the CDR3 does, leaving the germline J gene to fill in the end. Study-wide findings and caveats: Common variable immunodeficiency TCR beta sequences reportedly had fewer deletions and N-nucleotide insertions.

Clones were read by immunoSEQ multiplex PCR, and TCRdb kept only the in-frame ones, dropping some. The sample contains tens of thousands of clones, none of them singletons. Sequences were obtained from peripheral blood mononuclear cells. V gene TRBV19 combines with J gene TRBJ1-5, with D maybe TRBD1 (5 bases). This sequence originates from a human donor with common variable immunodeficiency. CDR3 DNA, as far as it was read: TGTGCCAGTAGCCTCCGAGTCGGACATATTAGCAATCAGCCC. Encoded protein: CASSLRVGHISNQP. The full CDR3 protein reads CASSLRVGHISNQPQHF.